The TCR beta chain under discussion was sequenced for a study of cytomegalovirus exposure and HLA in healthy donors. General observations from the study: The study listed under 200 cytomegalovirus-associated TCR beta chains.

The ends lost 1 base at V and 6 bases at J; junction bases unmatched: 7. Germline V lookup: CDR1 SGHNT, CDR2 YENEEA. The CDR3 is 16 residues long. Concerning this clone: The target antigen is unknown.

PCR employed 60 Vbeta and 13 Jbeta primers. The method was immunoSEQ multiplex PCR; TCRdb's version includes in-frame clones alone and lacks a portion of them. The sample lists about 120,000 clones; roughly 8.6% were seen once. The J gene is TRBJ2-1, the V gene TRBV11-3; 9 bases are shared with TRBD2. Sample: PBMCs. The clonotype comes from a woman aged 40 to 49 in good health and CMV-seropositive. The CDR3 sequence is CASSLGGRGGFNEQFF. The CDR3, as DNA: TGTGCCAGCAGCTTAGGAGGGCGGGGGGGCTTCAATGAGCAGTTCTTC. Filled out from reference TRBV11-3 and TRBJ2-1, the complete variable domain reads EAGVVQSPRYKIIEKKQPVAFWCNPISGHNTLYWYLQNLGQGPELLIRYENEEAVDDSQLPKDRFSAERLKGVDSTLKIQPAELGDSAVYLCASSLGGRGGFNEQFFGPGTRLTVL.